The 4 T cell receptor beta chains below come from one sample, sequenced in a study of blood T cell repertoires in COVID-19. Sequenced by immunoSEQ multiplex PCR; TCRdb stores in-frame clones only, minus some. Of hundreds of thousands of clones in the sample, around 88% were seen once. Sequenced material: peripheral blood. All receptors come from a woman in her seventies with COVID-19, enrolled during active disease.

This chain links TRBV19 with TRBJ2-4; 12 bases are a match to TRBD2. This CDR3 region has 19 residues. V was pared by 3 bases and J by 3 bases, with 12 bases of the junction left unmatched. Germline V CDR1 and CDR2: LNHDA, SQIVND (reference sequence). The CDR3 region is CASSISASGGAMGKNIQYF. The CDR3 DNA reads TGTGCCAGTAGTATCTCGGCTAGCGGGGGGGCTATGGGCAAAAACATTCAGTACTTC. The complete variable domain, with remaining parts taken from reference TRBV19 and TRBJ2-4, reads DGGITQSPKYLFRKEGQNVTLSCEQNLNHDAMYWYRQDPGQGLRLIYYSQIVNDFQKGDIAEGYSVSREKKESFPLTVTSAQKNPTAFYLCASSISASGGAMGKNIQYFGAGTRLSVL.

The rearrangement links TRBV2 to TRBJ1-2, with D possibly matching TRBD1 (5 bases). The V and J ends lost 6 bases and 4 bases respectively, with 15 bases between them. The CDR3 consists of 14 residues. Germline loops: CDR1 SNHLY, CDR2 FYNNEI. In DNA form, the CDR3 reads TGTGCCAGCAGGTCGGGAGGGGTTGGCTATGGCTACACCTTC. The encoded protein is CASRSGGVGYGYTF.

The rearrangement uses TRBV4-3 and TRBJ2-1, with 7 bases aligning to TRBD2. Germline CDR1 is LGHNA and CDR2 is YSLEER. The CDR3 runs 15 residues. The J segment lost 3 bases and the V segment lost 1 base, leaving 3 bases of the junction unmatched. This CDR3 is CASSQGGGGYNEQFF. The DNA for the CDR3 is TGCGCCAGCAGCCAAGGTGGCGGGGGCTACAATGAGCAGTTCTTC.

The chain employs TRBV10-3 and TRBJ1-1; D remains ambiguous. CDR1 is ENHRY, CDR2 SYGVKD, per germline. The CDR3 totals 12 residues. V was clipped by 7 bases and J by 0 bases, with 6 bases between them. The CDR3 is CAIKQLNTEAFF. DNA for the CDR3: TGTGCCATCAAACAGTTGAACACTGAAGCTTTCTTT.